This T cell receptor beta chain stems from a study of response to subunit inactivated influenza vaccine. Whole-study findings and limits: Authors proposed each seasonal influenza vaccination draws in few new T cells.

Trimming at V came to 6 bases and at J to 0 bases, leaving 14 bases not matched to a gene. CDR3 size: 19 residues. Per germline, CDR1 MNHEY and CDR2 SMNVEV (reference sequence). In TCRdb, the RT-PCR reads were re-called with MiXCR into one record per CDR3 protein. Of hundreds of thousands of distinct CDR3 sequences detected, roughly 12% appear once; the ten largest clones hold approximately 10%. On this clonotype: The antigen is unknown.

These data were also filed under a second study, of T cells expressing NK-cell markers. As reported in that work: For TCR beta, cDNA was produced by 5'RACE template switching with UMIs. One of eight sequenced donors was HCMV-seronegative; the other seven were seropositive. In several experiments, an anti-gamma-delta TCR antibody restricted sorting to alpha-beta TCR T cells. The leading position in the CD3+CD56-NKG2C+ fraction of a few donors also went to these clonotypes.

The TCR was taken from a man aged 45-60 years who received an inactivated influenza vaccine. The gene calls are TRBV27 and TRBJ2-6; TRBD1 aligns across 7 bases. This sample comprised PBMCs from blood, obtained on the day of vaccination. CDR3 bases: TGTGCCAGCAGCAAAAACGGACAGGTCCTCCCCTCTGGGGCCAACGTCCTGACTTTC. Its translation is CASSKNGQVLPSGANVLTF.